This TCR beta chain was retrieved from a study of response to subunit inactivated influenza vaccine. From the RT-PCR reads, TCRdb called clonotypes with MiXCR, one entry per CDR3 protein. This table holds 180,000 or so distinct CDR3 sequences, roughly 12% found once. V gave up 2 bases and J gave up 2 bases, with 13 bases separating them. There are 15 residues in the CDR3. Germline-derived CDR1 and CDR2 are SGHAT and FQNNGV. Separately, the same data were catalogued under a study of T cells expressing NK-cell markers. That investigation notes: Production of TCR beta cDNA relied on 5'RACE template switching with UMIs. HCMV specificity was not established for the expanded NKG2C+ T cell clones.

V gene TRBV11-2 combines with J gene TRBJ2-7; no definite D call. The TCR comes from a man over 45 who received an inactivated influenza vaccine. Specimen: CD8+ T cells sorted from PBMCs, collected 11 to 12 days after vaccination. Written as DNA, the CDR3 is TGTGCCAGCAGCTTAAGCTGGGTCAGCACCTACGAGCAGTACTTC. Translated: CASSLSWVSTYEQYF. Together with reference TRBV11-2 and TRBJ2-7, the CDR3 gives the full variable domain: EAGVAQSPRYKIIEKRQSVAFWCNPISGHATLYWYQQILGQGPKLLIQFQNNGVVDDSQLPKDRFSAERLKGVDSTLKIQPAKLEDSAVYLCASSLSWVSTYEQYFGPGTRLTVT.